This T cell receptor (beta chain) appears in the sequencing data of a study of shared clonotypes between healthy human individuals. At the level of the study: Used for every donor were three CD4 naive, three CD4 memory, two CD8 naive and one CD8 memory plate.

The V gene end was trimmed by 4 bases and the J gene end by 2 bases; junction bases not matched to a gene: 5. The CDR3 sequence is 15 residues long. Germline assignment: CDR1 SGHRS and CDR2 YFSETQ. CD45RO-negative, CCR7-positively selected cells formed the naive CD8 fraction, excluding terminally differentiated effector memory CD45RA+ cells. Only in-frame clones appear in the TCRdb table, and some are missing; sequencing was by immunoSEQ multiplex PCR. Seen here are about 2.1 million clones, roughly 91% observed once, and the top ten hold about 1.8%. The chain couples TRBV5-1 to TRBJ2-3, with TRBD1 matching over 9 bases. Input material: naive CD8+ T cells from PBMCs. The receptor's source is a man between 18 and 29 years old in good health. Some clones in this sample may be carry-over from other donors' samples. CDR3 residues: CASSGDRELTDTQYF. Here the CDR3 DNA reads TGCGCCAGCAGCGGGGACAGGGAACTCACAGATACGCAGTATTTT.